This is a list of T cell receptor beta chains from one sample in a study of CDR3 diversity in severe acne. TCRdb reprocessed the PCR reads via MiXCR and lists one record per CDR3 protein. The table lists around 91,000 distinct CDR3 sequences, 51% of them singletons. What was sequenced was blood. The source of these receptors is a male donor in good health, without acne. CDR3s include the opening cysteine and the closing phenylalanine or tryptophan. D genes are given only for firm matches. Not every row has a clone size; where given, it reads once, few, many or a size class.

j_call	d_call	clone_size	v_call	cdr3_nt	cdr3_aa
TRBJ1-5	TRBD1	few	TRBV24-1	TGTGCCACCAGTGTCGGAACAGGGGGCTATGGCAATCAGCCCCAGCATTTT	CATSVGTGGYGNQPQHF
TRBJ1-5	.	.	TRBV9	TGTGCCAGCAGCGCGACGGGACACAGATATCAGCCCCAGCATTTT	CASSATGHRYQPQHF
TRBJ1-2	.	.	TRBV4-2	TGTGCCAGCAGCCTAAGACAGACGGATGGCTACACCTTC	CASSLRQTDGYTF
TRBJ2-7	.	.	TRBV19	TGTGCCAGTAGTACCGGCCCGGGGTGGATGGGCGAGCAGTACTTC	CASSTGPGWMGEQYF
TRBJ2-2	.	few	TRBV7-2	TGTGCCAGCAGCGCACAGGGTGTCGGGGAGCTGTTTTTT	CASSAQGVGELFF
TRBJ1-5	.	many	TRBV7-2	TGTGCCAGCAGCCCTCGACGGGATGATCAGCCCCAGCATTTT	CASSPRRDDQPQHF
TRBJ1-1	.	.	TRBV5-1	TGCGCCAGCTCGAGAGGAGACATGAACACTGAAGCTTTCTTT	CASSRGDMNTEAFF
TRBJ1-2	TRBD1	.	TRBV19	TGTGCCGCTTCCCGGACAGGGCTAAAGAACTATGGCTACACCTTC	CAASRTGLKNYGYTF
TRBJ1-4	TRBD1	.	TRBV6-5	TGTGCCAGCAGTTACCCGGGACAGGGAGGACCTGAGGAACTGTTTTTT	CASSYPGQGGPEELFF
TRBJ2-6	.	few	TRBV9	TGTGCCAGCAGCTTACCCGGGGAGGCCGGGGCCAACGTCCTGACTTTC	CASSLPGEAGANVLTF
TRBJ2-7	.	medium-sized	TRBV20-1	TGCAGTGCTAGCGGGGCTGGGGCCGAGCAGTACTTC	CSASGAGAEQYF
TRBJ2-3	.	.	TRBV6-6	TGTGCCAGCAGTTACTACGTGAGCACAGATACGCAGTATTTT	CASSYYVSTDTQYF
TRBJ2-7	TRBD2	medium-sized	TRBV20-1	TGCAGTGCTAGAAGGCCCGGGGAGGGAGCGGGGGAGCAGTACTTC	CSARRPGEGAGEQYF
TRBJ2-7	TRBD2	.	TRBV6-5	TGTGCCAGCTTGGGGCCTGGGCGGGGGGGCCACGAGCAGTACTTC	CASLGPGRGGHEQYF
TRBJ2-2	.	.	TRBV5-5	TGTGCCAGCAACTCCCCAGGGGCGCGAGACACCGGGGAGCTGTTTTTT	CASNSPGARDTGELFF
TRBJ2-7	TRBD1	medium-sized	TRBV19	TGTGCCAGTAGTATACAAGGGACAGGGTACGAGCAGTACTTC	CASSIQGTGYEQYF
TRBJ2-6	.	.	TRBV18	TGTGCCAGCCCACCGGACGAGGGGGGCAACGTCCTGACTTTC	CASPPDEGGNVLTF
TRBJ2-1	TRBD2	many	TRBV27	TGTGCCAGCAGTTTTGGACTAGCGGGAGGGTGGGGCTACAATGAGCAGTTCTTC	CASSFGLAGGWGYNEQFF
TRBJ2-5	TRBD1	.	TRBV5-1	TGCGCCAGCAGCCAGGACAGGGGCATGCAGCCCCAGTACTTC	CASSQDRGMQPQYF
TRBJ2-5	.	many	TRBV7-9	TGTGCCAGCAGCCCCTCCACCGCGGTAGAGACCCAGTACTTC	CASSPSTAVETQYF
TRBJ1-1	.	once	TRBV10-3	TGTGCCATCAGTGAGGGGGGGGAAGCTTTCTTT	CAISEGGEAFF
TRBJ2-1	TRBD1	.	TRBV5-1	TGCGCCAGCAGCTTAACAGGGGTTGGCAATGAGCAGTTCTTC	CASSLTGVGNEQFF
TRBJ1-2	.	many	TRBV25-1	TGTGCCAGCAGATGGTCAGGCTATGGCTACACCTTC	CASRWSGYGYTF